Shown below are 24 T cell receptor beta chains from a single sample sequenced in a study of Ad26.COV2.S vaccination and SARS-CoV-2 variants. Described treatment: some 20 received Ad26.COV2.S at low or high dose, single or two shots; several received placebo; per-sample allocation not given. Following the first vaccine or placebo injection, samples were taken on day 63. Produced via immunoSEQ multiplex PCR; TCRdb's table is partial and in-frame only. The sample contains 350,000 to 500,000 clones, about 92% of which appear only once. The sample was peripheral blood, taken in a trial of Ad26.COV2.S vaccine versus placebo. Receptors originate from a person aged 18 to 59 who received the Ad26.COV2.S COVID-19 vaccine or a placebo.

The chain has TRBV2 and TRBJ2-2; D is possibly TRBD2 (5 bases). The CDR3 spans 14 residues. The germline CDR1 and CDR2 sequences are SNHLY and FYNNEI. V lost 7 bases and J lost 1, with 10 bases in between. The CDR3 sequence: CASTPGRNTGELFF. CDR3 DNA: TGTGCCAGCACTCCGGGGAGGAACACCGGGGAGCTGTTTTTT.

The gene calls are TRBV18 and TRBJ2-5; perhaps TRBD2 as D (6 bases). Trimming shortened V by 2 bases and J by 5 bases, and 9 bases separated the two germline ends. CDR1 is KGHSH and CDR2 is LQKENI in the germline V gene. This CDR3 region has 13 residues. As DNA, the CDR3 is TGTGCCAGCTCACCAGGGACTCGTGAGACCCAGTACTTC. It yields the protein CASSPGTRETQYF. Together with reference TRBV18 and TRBJ2-5, the CDR3 gives the full variable domain: NAGVMQNPRHLVRRRGQEARLRCSPMKGHSHVYWYRQLPEEGLKFMVYLQKENIIDESGMPKERFSAEFPKEGPSILRIQQVVRGDSAAYFCASSPGTRETQYFGPGTRLLVL.

The V and J genes are TRBV5-1 and TRBJ2-3; the match to TRBD2 covers 12 bases. V gave up 0 bases and J gave up 3 bases; unmatched junction bases: 5. The germline gives CDR1 SGHRS, CDR2 YFSETQ. The CDR3 is made up of 17 amino acids. The CDR3 loop is CASSLGLAGAETDTQYF. CDR3 bases: TGCGCCAGCAGCTTGGGACTAGCGGGAGCGGAAACAGATACGCAGTATTTT.

The chain uses TRBV30 and TRBJ1-4; TRBD1 agrees at 8 bases. The V gene end was trimmed by 2 bases and the J gene end by 8 bases; junction bases not matched to a gene: 10. The CDR3 has 15 residues. The germline gives CDR1 GTSNPN, CDR2 SVGIG (reference sequence). In DNA form, the CDR3 reads TGTGCCTGGAGTCACACGACAGGGGCGGGGGAAAAACTGTTTTTT. It is translated as CAWSHTTGAGEKLFF. Based on the CDR3 plus reference TRBV30 and TRBJ1-4, the full variable domain is SQTIHQWPATLVQPVGSPLSLECTVEGTSNPNLYWYRQAAGRGLQLLFYSVGIGQISSEVPQNLSASRPQDRQFILSSKKLLLSDSGFYLCAWSHTTGAGEKLFFGSGTQLSVL.

The CDR3 DNA reads TGTGCCAGCAGCGTTGAGGAAGATACGCAGTATTTT. Its translation: CASSVEEDTQYF. The J gene is TRBJ2-3, the V gene TRBV9; D unclear. The germline V gene has CDR1 SGDLS and CDR2 YYNGEE. V lost 2 bases and J lost 5, with 6 bases in between. The CDR3 is 12 amino acids.

This chain links TRBV6-5 with TRBJ1-1, with 10 positions matching TRBD1. The CDR3 contains 15 residues. Germline V gives CDR1 MNHEY, CDR2 SVGAGI. Trimming at V came to 6 bases and at J to 1 base, leaving 5 bases not matched to a gene. The CDR3 bases are TGTGCCAGCAGGAGACAGGGGGCCACGAACACTGAAGCTTTCTTT. It is translated as CASRRQGATNTEAFF.

The J gene is TRBJ2-1, the V gene TRBV24-1, with 10 bases fitting TRBD2. The V segment lost 6 bases and the J segment 2 bases; nucleotides outside the gene matches: 3. The CDR3 runs 15 residues. Germline V gene data show CDR1 as KGHDR and CDR2 as SFDVKD. The CDR3 here is CATSSTSGTYNEQFF. Here the CDR3 DNA reads TGTGCCACCAGTAGCACTAGCGGGACCTACAATGAGCAGTTCTTC.

This chain connects TRBV29-1 to TRBJ1-4; D ambiguous. CDR1 is SQVTM, CDR2 ANQGSEA, per germline. V lost 0 bases and J lost 8, with 4 bases in between. This CDR3 contains 11 residues. Here the CDR3 DNA reads TGCAGCGTTGAAGACGACGAAAAACTGTTTTTT. Its protein is CSVEDDEKLFF.

This sequence joins TRBV7-6 and TRBJ1-2; TRBD1 is a possible D gene (5 bases). The germline CDR1 and CDR2 sequences are SGHVS and FNYEAQ. This CDR3 comprises 15 residues. Trimming cost V 1 base and J 2 bases, with 11 bases left between them. In nucleotides, the CDR3 is TGTGCCAGCAGCTTAGACCGGGACGGGAACTATGGCTACACCTTC. Translated: CASSLDRDGNYGYTF.

The chain joins TRBV28 to TRBJ2-3; D gene ambiguous. Germline V gives CDR1 MDHEN, CDR2 SYDVKM. Trimming took 7 bases from V and 0 from J, leaving 11 bases between them. This CDR3 spans 14 amino acids. The CDR3 protein is CASTGRFSTDTQYF. The CDR3 coding sequence is TGTGCCAGCACGGGCCGCTTTAGCACAGATACGCAGTATTTT.

This clone is a singleton in its sample. The chain couples TRBV7-3 to TRBJ2-5; 7 bases are a match to TRBD2. The germline V gene encodes CDR1 SGHTA and CDR2 FQGTGA. V gave up 2 bases and J gave up 5 bases; unmatched junction bases: 2. The CDR3 spans 13 residues. CDR3: CASSLGSGETQYF. DNA of the CDR3: TGTGCCAGCAGCTTAGGTAGCGGGGAGACCCAGTACTTC.

The chain combines TRBV19 with TRBJ1-5, with 9 bases matching TRBD1. The length of the CDR3 is 14 residues. V trimming: 3 bases; J trimming: 4 bases; junction bases outside the gene matches: 1. Germline V gene data show CDR1 as LNHDA and CDR2 as SQIVND (reference sequence). In DNA, the CDR3 is TGTGCCAGTAGTATGACAGGGGGGAATCAGCCCCAGCATTTT. Protein sequence: CASSMTGGNQPQHF.

The chain carries TRBV11-3 and TRBJ1-1; D is uncertain. Germline V CDR1 and CDR2: SGHNT, YENEEA. The CDR3 loop spans 12 amino acids. The ends were cut back, 5 bases at V and 7 bases at J, with 11 bases in the middle. DNA of the CDR3: TGTGCCAGCAGCCCGGACGGGAATGAAGCTTTCTTT. Encoded protein: CASSPDGNEAFF.

CDR3 bases: TGCGCCAGCAGCTTGGGAGCGGCAAGGTTCTCCTACGAGCAGTACTTC. Translation gives CASSLGAARFSYEQYF. The chain couples TRBV5-1 to TRBJ2-7, with D perhaps TRBD2 (5 bases). This CDR3 is 16 amino acids long. CDR1 is SGHRS and CDR2 is YFSETQ in the germline V gene. V dropped 0 bases and J dropped 0 bases, with 13 bases sitting between them.

The V gene is TRBV6-5, the J gene TRBJ2-7; D gene ambiguous. The CDR3 extends over 14 amino acids. In germline, CDR1 is MNHEY, CDR2 SVGAGI. The V end lost 5 bases, the J end lost 7 bases, and 18 bases lay between the germline ends. The CDR3 nucleotides read TGTGCCAGCAGTCACGGACGGGCCATGGGGGAGCAGTACTTC. Translating gives CASSHGRAMGEQYF.

The rearrangement joins TRBV28 to TRBJ2-5; D remains unclear. Looked up from germline, CDR1 is MDHEN and CDR2 is SYDVKM. V gave up 1 base and J gave up 5 bases, with 8 bases separating them. The length of the CDR3 is 13 residues. CDR3 nucleotides: TGTGCCAGCAGTTTATATCCAGTCGAGACCCAGTACTTC. Translated: CASSLYPVETQYF.

The chain employs TRBV19 and TRBJ2-2, with 9 nucleotides matching TRBD1. Trimming at V came to 4 bases and at J to 5 bases, leaving 5 bases not matched to a gene. This CDR3 is 15 amino acids long. Germline lookup yields CDR1 LNHDA and CDR2 SQIVND (reference sequence). The CDR3 nucleotides are TGTGCCAGTAGTACCGGGACAGGGCGGACCGGGGAGCTGTTTTTT. It specifies CASSTGTGRTGELFF. The full variable domain, completed using reference TRBV19 and TRBJ2-2, is DGGITQSPKYLFRKEGQNVTLSCEQNLNHDAMYWYRQDPGQGLRLIYYSQIVNDFQKGDIAEGYSVSREKKESFPLTVTSAQKNPTAFYLCASSTGTGRTGELFFGEGSRLTVL.

The chain is built from TRBV30 and TRBJ1-4; possibly TRBD1 for D (5 bases). The CDR3 extends over 14 amino acids. Germline CDR1 and CDR2: GTSNPN and SVGIG (reference sequence). Trimming left V 1 base short and J 7 bases short, with 13 bases between. In DNA, the CDR3 is TGTGCCTGGAGTGGGGGGACGACGAGTGAAAAACTGTTTTTT. Its protein is CAWSGGTTSEKLFF.

Only one count was recorded for this clone. DNA of the CDR3: TGTGCCAGCAGCACCCTGGGGGGGTACGAGCAGTACTTC. The encoded protein is CASSTLGGYEQYF. J is TRBJ2-7 and V is TRBV9; 7 bases line up with TRBD2. V was pared by 4 bases and J by 4 bases, with 5 bases of the junction left unmatched. The CDR3 runs to 13 residues. Germline-derived CDR1 and CDR2 are SGDLS and YYNGEE.

The J gene is TRBJ1-1, the V gene TRBV5-1, with 12 bases aligning to TRBD1. V shed 2 bases and J 5 bases; nucleotides not matched to a gene: 4. The CDR3 is made up of 15 amino acids. Germline-derived CDR1 and CDR2 are SGHRS and YFSETQ. The CDR3 nucleotides are TGCGCCAGCAGCTTAGGGACAGGGGGCGCGACTGAAGCTTTCTTT. Protein product: CASSLGTGGATEAFF. The full variable domain, in which reference TRBV5-1 and TRBJ1-1 provide the parts outside the CDR3, is KAGVTQTPRYLIKTRGQQVTLSCSPISGHRSVSWYQQTPGQGLQFLFEYFSETQRNKGNFPGRFSGRQFSNSRSEMNVSTLELGDSALYLCASSLGTGGATEAFFGQGTRLTVV.

CDR3 DNA: TGCAGTGCTAGTGCAGAGACCCAGTACTTC. Translating it yields CSASAETQYF. V usage is TRBV20-1 and J usage is TRBJ2-5, with D unresolved. V was cut by 3 bases and J by 4 bases, with 3 bases left in between. CDR1 is DFQATT and CDR2 is SNEGSKA in the germline V gene (reference sequence). This CDR3 is built from 10 residues.

V gene TRBV28 combines with J gene TRBJ2-1; 8 bases are shared with TRBD2. Germline V gives CDR1 MDHEN, CDR2 SYDVKM. The CDR3 consists of 15 residues. Trimming cost V 6 bases and J 9 bases; bases outside gene matches: 13. Here the CDR3 reads CASRSLGLAKGEQFF. The CDR3 DNA sequence: TGTGCCAGCAGGAGTCTCGGACTAGCAAAGGGTGAGCAGTTCTTC.

The chain has TRBV13 and TRBJ1-4, with 10 bases matching TRBD1. The germline V gene has CDR1 PRHDT and CDR2 FYEKMQ (reference sequence). This CDR3 contains 15 residues. V shed 0 bases, J shed 8 bases, and the junction held 3 bases outside the gene matches. The CDR3 is CASSLGTGGKEKLFF. CDR3 sequence (DNA): TGTGCCAGCAGCTTAGGGACAGGGGGCAAGGAAAAACTGTTTTTT.

This clone has only one observation. V usage is TRBV9 and J usage is TRBJ2-5, with D possibly matching TRBD2 (6 bases). Germline CDR1 and CDR2: SGDLS and YYNGEE. The V end lost 0 bases, the J end lost 5 bases, and 17 bases lay between the germline ends. CDR3 size: 16 residues. The CDR3: CASSVAWGVREETQYF. The DNA of the CDR3 is TGTGCCAGCAGCGTAGCTTGGGGGGTAAGGGAGGAGACCCAGTACTTC.